A single sample is the source of the 19 T cell receptor beta chains below, sequenced in a study of T cells after yellow fever vaccination. TCRdb processed the 5' RACE reads anew with MiXCR; each CDR3 protein has one entry. The sample holds 610,000 or so distinct CDR3 sequences, 9% to 15% seen once. The source was PBMCs, collected on the day of the yellow fever booster vaccination. All receptors derive from a young man who received the YFV17D yellow fever vaccine.

The chain joins TRBV5-5 to TRBJ2-2, with D uncertain. Trimming took off 3 bases at V and 3 bases at J, with 9 bases between the two ends. The CDR3 sequence is 14 residues long. Germline V gene lookup returns CDR1 SGHKS and CDR2 YYEKEE (reference sequence). Written as DNA, the CDR3 is TGTGCCAGCAGCTGGACGATCTACACCGGGGAGCTGTTTTTT. This encodes CASSWTIYTGELFF.

V gene TRBV6-2 or TRBV6-3 combines with J gene TRBJ1-1; possible D gene TRBD1, 5 bases. Germline values: CDR1 MNHEY, CDR2 SVGEGT. CDR3 size: 16 residues. V was trimmed by 1 base and J by 0 bases, leaving 12 bases between them. The CDR3 DNA sequence: TGTGCCAGCAGTTACTGGGGGAAGCGTTTGAACACTGAAGCTTTCTTT. This gives the protein CASSYWGKRLNTEAFF.

This clonotype was observed a few times. V gene TRBV27 combines with J gene TRBJ2-2; D uncertain. Germline CDR1 is MNHEY and CDR2 is SMNVEV (reference sequence). This CDR3 comprises 12 residues. Trimming cost V 6 bases and J 4 bases, with 6 bases left between them. In DNA form, the CDR3 reads TGTGCCAGCAGCCGGATCACCGGGGAGCTGTTTTTT. Its protein is CASSRITGELFF.

This clonotype occurred a few times. The chain combines TRBV7-9 with TRBJ1-2; 7 nucleotides line up with TRBD1. CDR1 is SEHNR and CDR2 is FQNEAQ in the germline V gene (reference sequence). There are 14 residues in the CDR3. Losses at the gene ends were 5 bases for V and 14 bases for J; bases not matched to a gene: 17. In nucleotides, the CDR3 is TGTGCCAGCAGCAGCAGAGGGGGCGCCCCATCTAGTACCTTC. Translation gives CASSSRGGAPSSTF. Combining the CDR3 with reference TRBV7-9 and TRBJ1-2 gives the whole variable domain DTGVSQNPRHKITKRGQNVTFRCDPISEHNRLYWYRQTLGQGPEFLTYFQNEAQLEKSRLLSDRFSAERPKGSFSTLEIQRTEQGDSAMYLCASSSRGGAPSSTFGSGTRLTVV.

There are a few counts of this clonotype. The gene calls are TRBV18 and TRBJ1-1; D unclear. This CDR3 is built from 13 residues. Trimming cost V 1 base and J 5 bases, with 8 bases left between them. Germline V gene data show CDR1 as KGHSH and CDR2 as LQKENI. The CDR3 reads CASSPLGVTEAFF. The CDR3 DNA follows: TGTGCCAGCTCACCACTTGGGGTTACTGAAGCTTTCTTT.

This rearrangement joins TRBV29-1 to TRBJ1-3, with 8 bases identical to TRBD1. Germline lookup yields CDR1 SQVTM and CDR2 ANQGSEA. The CDR3 is 14 residues long. V was pared by 4 bases and J by 7 bases, with 9 bases of the junction left unmatched. The CDR3 sequence is CSVGGHRGDNTIYF. The CDR3, as DNA: TGCAGCGTTGGAGGACACAGGGGGGATAACACCATATATTTT.

This clonotype has a handful of counts. This chain joins TRBV27 and TRBJ2-1, with a tentative D call TRBD2 (5 bases). The CDR3 totals 14 residues. The germline gives CDR1 MNHEY, CDR2 SMNVEV (reference sequence). The V gene lost 6 bases and the J gene lost 10 bases, with 19 bases spanning the gap. The CDR3 is CASSPTVSVWEQFF. The CDR3 nucleotides are TGTGCCAGCAGCCCCACCGTTAGCGTGTGGGAGCAGTTCTTC.

This clonotype was observed many times. The rearrangement uses TRBV12-3 or TRBV12-4 and TRBJ2-1, with D possibly matching TRBD2 (5 bases). The CDR3 runs 13 residues. V was pared by 6 bases and J by 10 bases, with 16 bases between. Written as DNA, the CDR3 is TGTGCCAGCAGGCCCTTTTTGGGCGGGGAGCAGTTCTTC. It is translated as CASRPFLGGEQFF.

This clonotype was counted a few times. The CDR3 DNA reads as TGTGCCAGCAGTACCGGACTAGCGGGAGACACAGATGAGCAGTTCTTC. Its protein is CASSTGLAGDTDEQFF. The rearrangement links TRBV7-9 to TRBJ2-1; TRBD2 matches at 13 bases. Germline loops: CDR1 SEHNR, CDR2 FQNEAQ (reference sequence). This CDR3 comprises 16 residues. Trimming at V came to 6 bases and at J to 8 bases, leaving 10 bases not matched to a gene.

The V gene is TRBV7-9, the J gene TRBJ2-7; D is unresolved. The V gene lost 2 bases and the J gene lost 7 bases, with 9 bases spanning the gap. The CDR3 is 12 residues long. Germline values: CDR1 SEHNR, CDR2 FQNEAQ (reference sequence). The CDR3 loop reads CASSLIPLEQYF. CDR3 in DNA: TGTGCCAGCAGCTTAATCCCGCTGGAGCAGTACTTC. The full variable domain, completed using reference TRBV7-9 and TRBJ2-7, is DTGVSQNPRHKITKRGQNVTFRCDPISEHNRLYWYRQTLGQGPEFLTYFQNEAQLEKSRLLSDRFSAERPKGSFSTLEIQRTEQGDSAMYLCASSLIPLEQYFGPGTRLTVT.

The table lists this clonotype with a few counts. The chain combines TRBV7-2 with TRBJ1-3, with D perhaps TRBD1 (5 bases). Germline V CDR1 and CDR2: SGHTA, FQGNSA. The CDR3 runs 16 residues. V lost 1 base and J lost 2, with 12 bases in between. CDR3 residues: CASSLVQAGAGNTIYF. The CDR3 DNA follows: TGTGCCAGCAGCTTAGTACAGGCGGGCGCTGGAAACACCATATATTTT. The variable domain in full, with the rest retrieved from reference TRBV7-2 and TRBJ1-3, is GAGVSQSPSNKVTEKGKDVELRCDPISGHTALYWYRQSLGQGLEFLIYFQGNSAPDKSGLPSDRFSAERTGGSVSTLTIQRTQQEDSAVYLCASSLVQAGAGNTIYFGEGSWLTVV.

This chain connects TRBV7-8 to TRBJ2-7; TRBD1 matches 7 bases. The CDR3 is made up of 15 amino acids. After removal of 7 bases from V and 5 bases from J, the junction contained 14 bases not matched to a gene. The germline V gene encodes CDR1 SGHVS and CDR2 FQNEAQ. The CDR3 protein is CASTDVPGGLDEQYF. CDR3 nucleotide sequence: TGTGCCAGCACCGACGTTCCAGGGGGTCTTGACGAGCAGTACTTC.

This clonotype was seen repeatedly, ten times or more. This sequence joins TRBV30 and TRBJ2-7; D is uncertain. The V and J ends lost 3 bases and 5 bases respectively, with 11 bases between them. CDR1 GTSNPN and CDR2 SVGIG come from the germline V gene (reference sequence). This CDR3 has 12 residues. The chain's CDR3 is CAWRGWYDEQYF. DNA for the CDR3: TGTGCCTGGAGGGGGTGGTACGACGAGCAGTACTTC.

The gene calls are TRBV10-3 and TRBJ1-2; no firm D call. CDR3 length: 15 residues. Germline V gene data show CDR1 as ENHRY and CDR2 as SYGVKD. Deletions cut 3 bases from V and 2 bases from J, with 13 bases between. CDR3 sequence reads: CAISEGVRLNYGYTF. Written as DNA, the CDR3 is TGTGCCATCAGTGAAGGAGTACGGCTAAACTATGGCTACACCTTC.

The CDR3: CASSASRAVTDTQYF. Here the CDR3 DNA reads TGTGCCAGCAGCGCCTCGAGGGCAGTCACAGATACGCAGTATTTT. This chain links TRBV9 with TRBJ2-3; D possibly corresponds to TRBD2 (5 bases). V gave up 3 bases and J gave up 2 bases, with 13 bases separating them. CDR3 size: 15 residues. The germline gives CDR1 SGDLS, CDR2 YYNGEE.

The table lists this clonotype with a few counts. This chain connects TRBV7-2 to TRBJ1-5; TRBD1 aligns across 7 bases. The CDR3 totals 12 residues. V lost 7 bases, J lost 5 bases, and 2 bases stayed unmatched. Germline loops: CDR1 SGHTA, CDR2 FQGNSA. DNA of the CDR3: TGTGCCAGCACCAGGGGGGATCAGCCCCAGCATTTT. Translated: CASTRGDQPQHF.

This clonotype was seen a handful of times. The chain is built from TRBV29-1 and TRBJ2-3, with D maybe TRBD1 (6 bases). Trimming left V 3 bases short and J 4 bases short, with 17 bases between. Germline CDR1 reads SQVTM; CDR2 reads ANQGSEA. The CDR3 is 15 residues long. CDR3 nucleotides: TGCAGCGTTGATCTGGGGGCGCAGGGTCCAGATACGCAGTATTTT. This gives the protein CSVDLGAQGPDTQYF.

This clonotype has a handful of counts. The chain combines TRBV7-2 with TRBJ2-1; 8 bases align to TRBD2. The CDR3 contains 12 residues. Germline lookup yields CDR1 SGHTA and CDR2 FQGNSA. The trim removed 1 base at V and 13 bases at J, leaving 3 bases unmatched. The CDR3, as DNA: TGTGCCAGCAGCTTAGGTCTAGCGGGCCAGTTCTTC. As protein: CASSLGLAGQFF. Drawing the rest from reference TRBV7-2 and TRBJ2-1, the complete variable domain is GAGVSQSPSNKVTEKGKDVELRCDPISGHTALYWYRQSLGQGLEFLIYFQGNSAPDKSGLPSDRFSAERTGGSVSTLTIQRTQQEDSAVYLCASSLGLAGQFFGPGTRLTVL.

The V gene is TRBV5-1, the J gene TRBJ2-1, with 10 bases identical to TRBD1. Germline V lookup: CDR1 SGHRS, CDR2 YFSETQ. The V segment lost 2 bases and the J segment 7 bases; nucleotides outside the gene matches: 12. The CDR3 contains 17 residues. The CDR3 spells CASSFVSGTGVWNEQFF. The CDR3 DNA reads TGCGCCAGCAGCTTTGTATCCGGGACAGGGGTCTGGAATGAGCAGTTCTTC.